This T cell receptor (beta chain) was documented in a study of read filtering for tumor transcriptome and immune sequencing. About the study: Among patients, 17 to 20 were male and 15 or so female, aged roughly 47 to 90 (mean about 71).

Molecular barcoded adaptors covering alpha/delta and beta/gamma chains were used on about 390 ng RNA. In TCRdb, the reads were re-called with MiXCR into one record per CDR3 protein. Of 40,000 or so distinct CDR3 sequences listed, roughly an eighth are singletons. Findings and limits, study-wide: Even smaller IR-seq throughput identified most shared clonotypes. IR-seq and RNA-seq agreed better without single-read clonotypes.

This clonotype was seen at least ten times. Its antigen is not identified. Sequencing was performed on a population of CD138-negative cells sorted from bone marrow. This sequence was found in a donor over 35 with multiple myeloma.

The CDR3 protein is CASARERNNEQFF. As DNA, the CDR3 is TGTGCCAGCGCTAGAGAGCGGAACAATGAGCAGTTCTTC. This sequence joins TRBV2 and TRBJ2-1; D is possibly TRBD2 (5 bases). Germline V CDR1 and CDR2: SNHLY, FYNNEI. Trimming left V 8 bases short and J 5 bases short, with 13 bases between. CDR3 length equals 13 residues.